Listed below are T cell receptor beta chains from one sample, sequenced in a study of identifying expanded T cells in peripheral blood. Data came from immunoSEQ multiplex PCR; TCRdb stores just in-frame clones and leaves some out. The sample consists of 80,000 to 90,000 clones, 75% to 90% of them appearing once. The sample consisted of blood. These receptors were taken from a person aged 18 to 75 in good health. Each CDR3 is given with its conserved first and last residue. A D gene is named only where the DNA matches it firmly. Part of the rows lack a size; the others show once, few, many or a class for expanded clones.

v_call	cdr3_length	d_call	j_call	clone_size	cdr3_aa	cdr3_nt
TRBV9	14	-	TRBJ1-3	-	CASSVSGSGNTIYF	TGTGCCAGCAGCGTATCCGGATCTGGAAACACCATATATTTT
TRBV19	14	-	TRBJ1-4	many	CASSIGGNREKLFF	TGTGCCAGTAGTATAGGAGGGAACCGTGAAAAACTGTTTTTT
TRBV5-1	15	-	TRBJ2-3	-	CASSLGQTGADTQYF	TGCGCCAGCAGCTTGGGCCAAACCGGGGCAGATACGCAGTATTTT
TRBV19	14	-	TRBJ2-5	-	CASSAVTGQETQYF	TGTGCCAGTAGTGCGGTGACAGGACAAGAGACCCAGTACTTC
TRBV5-6	12	-	TRBJ1-1	-	CASSLFGSRAFF	TGTGCCAGCAGCTTGTTCGGGTCCCGAGCTTTCTTT
TRBV4-1	14	TRBD2	TRBJ2-1	-	CASRQSGGGNEQFF	TGCGCCAGCAGACAAAGCGGGGGCGGGAATGAGCAGTTCTTC
TRBV10-2	13	-	TRBJ2-7	-	CAATGTDSYEQYF	TGCGCCGCAACCGGGACTGATTCCTACGAGCAGTACTTC
TRBV7-3	13	TRBD2	TRBJ2-5	-	CASSRSGGETQYF	TGTGCCAGCAGCCGCTCGGGGGGAGAGACCCAGTACTTC
TRBV30	12	-	TRBJ1-2	once	CAWSVGDYGYTF	TGTGCCTGGAGTGTTGGGGATTATGGCTACACCTTC
TRBV6-5	15	-	TRBJ2-5	once	CASSYSSDHQETQYF	TGTGCCAGCAGTTACTCGTCTGACCATCAAGAGACCCAGTACTTC
TRBV18	15	-	TRBJ1-4	-	CASSALQGGGEKLFF	TGTGCCAGCTCAGCCCTCCAAGGGGGAGGCGAAAAACTGTTTTTT
TRBV7-9	11	-	TRBJ1-1	-	CASSAPTEAFF	TGTGCCAGCAGCGCCCCCACTGAAGCTTTCTTT
TRBV7-2	12	-	TRBJ1-5	-	CASSYGSQPQHF	TGTGCCAGCAGTTACGGGTCCCAGCCCCAGCATTTT
TRBV19	14	TRBD2	TRBJ2-1	-	CASSHGGAYNEQFF	TGTGCCAGTAGTCACGGGGGGGCCTACAATGAGCAGTTCTTC
TRBV5-1	16	TRBD1	TRBJ1-2	-	CASSWHQGAPGYGYTF	TGCGCCAGCAGCTGGCACCAGGGGGCGCCTGGCTATGGCTACACCTTC
TRBV6-5	15	-	TRBJ2-3	-	CASGRGLIHTDTQYF	TGTGCCAGCGGCCGAGGACTCATTCACACAGATACGCAGTATTTT
TRBV5-4	14	TRBD2	TRBJ2-7	-	CASSFTSGSYEQYF	TGTGCCAGCAGCTTCACTAGCGGGTCCTACGAGCAGTACTTC
TRBV30	17	TRBD2	TRBJ2-1	-	CAWSRQFNLAGLNEQFF	TGTGCCTGGAGTAGGCAGTTCAACCTAGCGGGGCTTAATGAGCAGTTCTTC
TRBV15	18	-	TRBJ1-4	-	CATSTYGEFGATNEKLFF	TGTGCCACCAGCACCTATGGGGAATTTGGGGCAACTAATGAAAAACTGTTTTTT
TRBV20-1	11	-	TRBJ2-1	few	CSARTSNEQFF	TGCAGTGCCCGTACTAGTAATGAGCAGTTCTTC
TRBV27	16	TRBD1	TRBJ1-1	-	CASSSLQGWSNTEAFF	TGTGCCAGCAGTTCCCTACAGGGGTGGTCGAACACTGAAGCTTTCTTT
TRBV2	12	-	TRBJ1-2	few	CASSAGTYGYTF	TGTGCCAGCAGTGCAGGGACCTATGGCTACACCTTC
TRBV30	12	-	TRBJ1-1	few	CACNKQATEAFF	TGTGCCTGTAACAAACAGGCCACTGAAGCTTTCTTT
TRBV14	17	-	TRBJ2-1	-	CASSHTSTGPLYNEQFF	TGTGCCAGCAGCCATACCAGTACCGGCCCTTTATACAATGAGCAGTTCTTC
TRBV9	14	TRBD1	TRBJ2-3	-	CASSVAQGEDTQYF	TGTGCCAGCAGCGTAGCACAGGGGGAGGATACGCAGTATTTT
TRBV14	15	-	TRBJ2-7	-	CASSQGGWYSYEQYF	TGTGCCAGCAGCCAAGGCGGTTGGTACTCCTACGAGCAGTACTTC
TRBV7-2	16	TRBD1	TRBJ1-5	-	CASSLVGGQAAQPQHF	TGTGCCAGCAGCTTAGTGGGAGGACAGGCGGCTCAGCCCCAGCATTTT
TRBV11-2	14	TRBD1	TRBJ1-6	-	CASSSPGGVSPLHF	TGTGCCAGCAGCTCACCAGGGGGCGTTTCACCCCTCCACTTT
TRBV19	15	TRBD1	TRBJ1-6	-	CASSTRDSVNSPLHF	TGTGCCAGTAGTACACGGGACAGCGTTAATTCACCCCTCCACTTT
TRBV29-1	14	TRBD1	TRBJ1-2	few	CSVVGQGAVYGYTF	TGCAGCGTTGTAGGGCAGGGGGCGGTCTATGGCTACACCTTC
TRBV7-2	14	-	TRBJ2-3	-	CASSPSVRTDTQYF	TGTGCCAGCAGCCCAAGCGTCCGGACAGATACGCAGTATTTT
TRBV30	13	-	TRBJ1-2	-	CAWRVGAGYGYTF	TGTGCCTGGAGAGTAGGGGCAGGCTATGGCTACACCTTC
TRBV7-2	15	-	TRBJ1-1	-	CASTLGRQGGTEAFF	TGTGCCAGCACCCTAGGGAGGCAGGGTGGAACTGAAGCTTTCTTT
TRBV2	16	TRBD1	TRBJ1-4	-	CASSGQGTGGGEKLFF	TGTGCCAGCAGTGGACAGGGGACCGGAGGGGGTGAAAAACTGTTTTTT
TRBV27	14	-	TRBJ2-7	-	CASSQIGTSYEQYF	TGTGCCAGCAGCCAAATAGGGACATCCTACGAGCAGTACTTC
TRBV7-2	16	TRBD1	TRBJ2-3	-	CASSLWGQSYTDTQYF	TGTGCCAGCAGCTTATGGGGACAGTCCTACACAGATACGCAGTATTTT
TRBV11-2	16	TRBD1	TRBJ1-4	-	CASSPDRDWANEKLFF	TGTGCCAGCAGCCCCGACAGGGATTGGGCTAATGAAAAACTGTTTTTT
TRBV11-3	18	TRBD2	TRBJ2-5	-	CASSLRTSGGPKQETQYF	TGTGCCAGCAGCTTACGGACTAGCGGGGGCCCTAAGCAAGAGACCCAGTACTTC
TRBV27	16	-	TRBJ2-3	once	CASSPYLEPSTDTQYF	TGTGCCAGCAGTCCCTACTTGGAGCCAAGCACAGATACGCAGTATTTT
TRBV6-1	15	-	TRBJ2-2	few	CASSEYLEGSGELFF	TGTGCCAGCAGTGAATACTTAGAGGGGTCCGGGGAGCTGTTTTTT
TRBV4-1	17	-	TRBJ1-2	-	CASSKGRMVLGGYGYTF	TGCGCCAGCAGCAAGGGTAGGATGGTCCTGGGGGGCTATGGCTACACCTTC
TRBV25-1	14	-	TRBJ2-1	-	CASSGEGGYNEQFF	TGTGCCAGCAGTGGCGAGGGGGGCTACAATGAGCAGTTCTTC